The subject of this entry is one TCR beta chain. The data are from a study of blood T cell repertoires in COVID-19. Turning to the study itself: Some COVID-19 samples were acute and others convalescent; all came from the United States, Italy and Spain. PBMCs, B-cell-depleted T cells, or T cells were the source of the cDNA or gDNA that made up the material.

In the original workflow: Scientists estimated how many nucleated cells there were by amplifying reference gene primers. TCRdb's table, derived via immunoSEQ multiplex PCR, lists solely in-frame clones and lacks some. V, J and clone size were drawn from that table, and D and trimming were deduced from the DNA. The table lists fewer than 350,000 clones, about 90% of them singletons. This sequence originates from a woman in her twenties or thirties with COVID-19, enrolled during active disease. Sequenced input: peripheral blood.

CDR3 nucleotides: TGTGCCAGTAGTATCGGTGGTGATGAGCAGTTCTTC. This encodes CASSIGGDEQFF. The chain joins TRBV19 to TRBJ2-1; no clear D gene. This CDR3 is built from 12 residues. CDR1 is LNHDA, CDR2 SQIVND, per germline (reference sequence). V was shortened by 3 bases and J by 8 bases, with 8 bases between the two germline ends.